This T cell receptor beta chain was captured in a study of T cell responses to AZD1222 COVID-19 vaccine. The method was immunoSEQ multiplex PCR; TCRdb's version includes in-frame clones alone and lacks a portion of them. Here the sample spans some 24,000 clones, about 85% being singletons. The sample here was peripheral blood, taken 28 days after the second AZD1222 dose. The sequence came from an adult who received the AZD1222 COVID-19 vaccine.

The chain's CDR3 is CASSFRQSHTDTQYF. The CDR3, as DNA: TGTGCCAGCAGTTTCAGGCAGAGCCATACAGATACGCAGTATTTT. The V call is TRBV2, the J call TRBJ2-3; no clear D. Germline values: CDR1 SNHLY, CDR2 FYNNEI. Trimming removed 5 bases from V and 3 bases from J, with 15 bases in between. This CDR3 has 15 residues.